This T cell receptor beta chain comes out of a study of identical twins. CDR3 length: 15 amino acids. Germline values: CDR1 LGHDT, CDR2 YNNKEL (reference sequence). Trimming stripped 0 bases from V and 2 bases from J, with 11 bases between. TCRdb re-called the 5' RACE reads through MiXCR, storing one row per CDR3 protein. The table includes 600,000 to 700,000 distinct CDR3 sequences, 21% detected once. The same specimen was also included in a second study, on T cells expressing NK-cell markers. Turning to that study: There were seven HCMV-seropositive donors and one seronegative donor among the eight sequenced.

The V and J genes are TRBV3-1 and TRBJ2-7; TRBD1 might be the D (6 bases). This clonotype originated in a woman aged 18-29 years in good health. The sample taken for sequencing was PBMCs. The CDR3 DNA is TGTGCCAGCAGCCAAGATATGAACAGGGCCTACGAGCAGTACTTC. Translating gives CASSQDMNRAYEQYF.